What follows describes a single TCR beta chain. V gave up 5 bases and J gave up 4 bases; unmatched junction bases: 5. CDR3 size: 14 residues. Germline CDR1 is LGHDT and CDR2 is YNNKEL (reference sequence). This entry is derived from a study of blood T cell repertoires in COVID-19. Assay used: immunoSEQ multiplex PCR; TCRdb lists only in-frame clones, some missing. The profile shows approximately 54,000 clones, around 84% of them singletons. The specimen sequenced was peripheral blood. The J gene is TRBJ2-1, the V gene TRBV3-1 (or the pseudogene TRBV3-2), with TRBD2 matching 7 bases. The source is a human donor in a cohort sampled during active COVID-19. CDR3 in DNA: TGTGCCAGCAGCGCCCGGGACTATTACAATGAGCAGTTCTTC. This codes for CASSARDYYNEQFF.